This T cell receptor beta chain appears in the sequencing data of a study of PD-1 blockade in classical Hodgkin lymphoma (dated by TCRdb to 2019 to 2021). With respect to the entire study: Nivolumab dosing was 3 mg/kg intravenously every 2 weeks, continuing until either disease progression or unacceptable toxicity. To define a peripheral blood immune signature of response to PD-1 blockade in classical Hodgkin lymphoma, the study combined TCR beta sequencing with CyTOF.

From V the trimming removes 6 bases and from J it removes 6 bases, while the gene matches leave 7 bases of the junction unaccounted for. Sequences SQVTM (CDR1) and ANQGSEA (CDR2) are obtained from the germline V gene. The CDR3 numbers 13 residues from cysteine through phenylalanine. CDR3 DNA is the only sequence kept; it has 39 bases, read in frame from the first base. Genomic DNA was extracted with the Qiagen DNeasy kit from unsorted PBMCs and from negatively selected CD4+ and CD8+ fractions. Amplification of TCR beta CDR3 regions was done by immunoSEQ multiplex PCR with primers that anneal to V and J segments. A synthetic immune receptor repertoire was used to minimize amplification bias, and any residual bias was removed computationally once sequencing was done. In the original analysis: Custom Python scripts were used to quantify repertoire diversity as the Shannon entropy index. The unsorted, CD4+ and CD8+ repertoires were each analyzed separately, with the exception of combined analyses, where CD4+ and CD8+ sequences were merged in silico. A clone was considered expanded if an increase in frequency of at least 2-fold after treatment relative to C1D1 was found, and a pseudocount of 0.5 was applied to clones undetected at baseline. Clones with 0 or 1 copy at C1D1 were defined as singleton clones, while clones with 2 or more copies were defined as non-singleton clones. Clones expanded in unsorted samples were assigned a CD4+, CD8+ or unknown annotation through matching of protein sequences in sorted samples from the same patient. Wilcoxon tests on paired samples were used to test changes in diversity from C1D1 to C4D1. In its TCRdb copy, this immuneACCESS table keeps in-frame sequences only and misses some clones. Where compared with another copy, unresolved V genes explain less than half of these, and the others have no known cause. V, J and clone size are those of that table, while D and trimming were read from the DNA. This sample comprises about 100,000 clones, about 89% of them detected only once. The ten largest make up approximately 6.3% of the sample.

What the research found in general, with its limitations: By C4D1, a significant rise was seen in CD4+ TCR diversity but not in CD8+ TCR diversity (p=0.0027 vs p=0.16), and the rise was most apparent among complete responders (p=0.02). Baseline diversity similar to that of newly diagnosed patients was observed in trial patients achieving complete response, whereas significantly lower diversity was observed in partial responders and progressors. Baseline TCR diversity was reported to be lower in newly diagnosed patients than in healthy donors and to be lower still in relapsed/refractory patients. The study was restricted to a single clinical trial cohort, and the causes of repertoire differences, possibly disease activity or prior therapy, were left undefined. Lower diversity was seen in patients whose nivolumab began less than 1 year after ASCT, and these patients were left out of later analyses so that immune reconstitution would not confound the results.

About this clone itself: The antigen it binds to is not known. The sample holds no much larger clone one base away, and base qualities are not on file.

According to the study, the label for this sample's time point signals: cycle 2 day 1 (C2D1) of nivolumab. Relapse after autologous stem cell transplantation had occurred in all trial patients, and cohorts A, B and C were distinguished by prior brentuximab vedotin exposure. The trial cohort included 50 or so patients with relapsed/refractory classical Hodgkin lymphoma, and each patient had a best overall response of complete response, partial response or progressive disease. In the multi-cohort phase II CheckMate 205 trial, trial patients received single-agent nivolumab. An independent review committee assessed best overall response using the 2007 International Working Group response criteria. PBMCs from the trial were collected at three points: immediately before nivolumab initiation (C1D1), and during therapy at cycle 2 day 1 and cycle 4 day 1. After peripheral blood was drawn into 8 mL Vacutainer Cell Preparation Tubes, PBMCs were isolated by centrifugation and then cryopreserved.

Recombination connected TRBV29-1 to TRBJ1-2, with 10 central nucleotides matching TRBD1. The source was peripheral blood mononuclear cells (PBMCs), collected before the second cycle of nivolumab. The clonotype originates from a human donor with classical Hodgkin lymphoma. The sequenced DNA is TGCAGCGTCCCTGACAGGGGGCTGAATGGCTACACCTTC. It translates as CSVPDRGLNGYTF.